This entry lists 32 T cell receptor beta chains sequenced from one sample in a study of cytomegalovirus exposure and HLA in healthy donors. This PCR relied on a set of 60 Vbeta primers and 13 Jbeta primers. Repertoires were generated with immunoSEQ multiplex PCR, while TCRdb's copy carries only in-frame clones and drops some. The table lists some 130,000 clones, 76% of them singletons, with about 3.1% in the top ten. Sequenced sample: PBMCs. These receptors originate from a man between 40 and 49 years old in good health and CMV-seronegative.

The chain combines TRBV30 with TRBJ2-3; the D is unclear. The CDR3 length is 13 residues. The germline V gene encodes CDR1 GTSNPN and CDR2 SVGIG (reference sequence). Trimming removed 5 bases from V and 6 bases from J, with 15 bases in between. Here the CDR3 DNA reads TGTGCCTGGGGGTTCCGGGTTTTGGATACGCAGTATTTT. Encoded protein: CAWGFRVLDTQYF.

The J gene is TRBJ2-1, the V gene TRBV5-1, with D perhaps TRBD2 (6 bases). Germline V gene data show CDR1 as SGHRS and CDR2 as YFSETQ. V was cut by 5 bases and J by 3 bases, with 18 bases left in between. The CDR3 runs 16 residues. The CDR3 region has the DNA TGCGCCAGCAGGGGGGTCCGGGAGCAGTTCTACAATGAGCAGTTCTTC. It codes for CASRGVREQFYNEQFF.

This chain uses TRBV30 with TRBJ2-3; no clear D. Per germline, CDR1 GTSNPN and CDR2 SVGIG (reference sequence). The CDR3 runs to 13 residues. The ends were cut back, 3 bases at V and 2 bases at J, with 9 bases in the middle. DNA for the CDR3: TGTGCCTGGAGACATTCGCTCACAGATACGCAGTATTTT. This sequence encodes CAWRHSLTDTQYF.

This sequence joins TRBV14 and TRBJ2-2; 11 positions match TRBD2. Germline CDR1 reads SGHDN; CDR2 reads FVKESK. This CDR3 has 17 residues. J lost 7 bases, V lost 2 bases, and 9 bases had no gene match. CDR3 loop: CASSQRCLAGGGGELFF. In DNA, the CDR3 is TGTGCCAGCAGCCAAAGATGCTTAGCGGGAGGGGGCGGGGAGCTGTTTTTT.

The V and J genes are TRBV5-8 and TRBJ2-5, with D perhaps TRBD2 (5 bases). This CDR3 comprises 13 residues. Trimming took off 2 bases at V and 2 bases at J, with 7 bases between the two ends. Germline values: CDR1 SGHTS, CDR2 YDEGEE. This chain's CDR3 is CASSFSGQETQYF. CDR3 in DNA: TGTGCCAGCAGCTTCTCGGGACAAGAGACCCAGTACTTC.

The chain is built from TRBV29-1 and TRBJ2-5, with TRBD2 matching over 7 bases. The CDR3 consists of 16 residues. Per germline, CDR1 SQVTM and CDR2 ANQGSEA. V was clipped by 1 base and J by 4 bases; unmatched bases: 12. This CDR3 reads CSVEGFAGVFRETQYF. CDR3 nucleotides: TGCAGCGTTGAAGGGTTTGCGGGAGTATTTAGAGAGACCCAGTACTTC.

The CDR3 DNA reads as TGTGCCAGCAGCCCTTTACAGGGGGGAAATGAAAAACTGTTTTTT. Translated: CASSPLQGGNEKLFF. The V and J genes are TRBV9 and TRBJ1-4, with 8 positions matching TRBD1. Germline CDR1 is SGDLS and CDR2 is YYNGEE. The CDR3 covers 15 residues. The V segment lost 4 bases and the J segment 5 bases; nucleotides outside the gene matches: 7.

The V gene is TRBV7-2, the J gene TRBJ2-2, with 7 bases aligning to TRBD1. V was clipped by 6 bases and J by 3 bases; unmatched bases: 4. The germline CDR1 and CDR2 sequences are SGHTA and FQGNSA. The CDR3 sequence is 14 residues long. CDR3 nucleotide sequence: TGTGCCAGCAGTATTCAGGGGGACACCGGGGAGCTGTTTTTT. The encoded protein is CASSIQGDTGELFF.

The J gene is TRBJ1-2, the V gene TRBV25-1; TRBD1 is a possible D gene (5 bases). The CDR3 is 16 residues long. Germline assignment: CDR1 MGHDK and CDR2 SYGVNS. The V and J ends lost 5 bases and 3 bases respectively, with 19 bases between them. CDR3 sequence (DNA): TGTGCCAGCAGTCCACCTTTTGGCAGGGTGGACTATGGCTACACCTTC. Translation gives CASSPPFGRVDYGYTF.

The J gene is TRBJ2-7, the V gene TRBV9, with 12 bases identical to TRBD2. CDR3 length equals 15 residues. V gave up 3 bases and J gave up 4 bases; unmatched junction bases: 5. Germline CDR1 is SGDLS and CDR2 is YYNGEE. CDR3 bases: TGTGCCAGCAGCGCCGGACTAGCGGGAACTTACGAGCAGTACTTC. Amino acid sequence: CASSAGLAGTYEQYF.

The CDR3 protein is CASRSGQGSTEAFF. CDR3 bases: TGTGCCAGCAGATCCGGACAGGGATCCACTGAAGCTTTCTTT. The V call is TRBV28, the J call TRBJ1-1, with 8 bases identical to TRBD1. Germline lookup yields CDR1 MDHEN and CDR2 SYDVKM. This CDR3 contains 14 residues. V shed 6 bases, J shed 4 bases, and the junction held 7 bases outside the gene matches. The full variable domain, completed using reference TRBV28 and TRBJ1-1, is DVKVTQSSRYLVKRTGEKVFLECVQDMDHENMFWYRQDPGLGLRLIYFSYDVKMKEKGDIPEGYSVSREKKERFSLILESASTNQTSMYLCASRSGQGSTEAFFGQGTRLTVV.

The rearrangement uses TRBV5-1 and TRBJ1-1; tentative D call: TRBD1 (5 bases). Germline V CDR1 and CDR2: SGHRS, YFSETQ. The CDR3 covers 16 residues. V lost 5 bases to trimming and J lost 3 bases, with 20 bases between them. The CDR3, as DNA: TGCGCCAGCAGGGGGCCCTTCGGGTTGTTGGACACTGAAGCTTTCTTT. Its translation: CASRGPFGLLDTEAFF. Full variable domain (outside the CDR3, taken from reference TRBV5-1 and TRBJ1-1): KAGVTQTPRYLIKTRGQQVTLSCSPISGHRSVSWYQQTPGQGLQFLFEYFSETQRNKGNFPGRFSGRQFSNSRSEMNVSTLELGDSALYLCASRGPFGLLDTEAFFGQGTRLTVV.

The chain is built from TRBV27 and TRBJ1-4; the match to TRBD1 covers 8 bases. The ends lost 5 bases at V and 7 bases at J; junction bases unmatched: 9. Germline V lookup: CDR1 MNHEY, CDR2 SMNVEV (reference sequence). The CDR3 consists of 15 residues. In nucleotides, the CDR3 is TGTGCCAGCAGTCCCCGGACAGGGACGGGTGAAAAACTGTTTTTT. Translation: CASSPRTGTGEKLFF. The whole variable domain, filled in from reference TRBV27 and TRBJ1-4, reads EAQVTQNPRYLITVTGKKLTVTCSQNMNHEYMSWYRQDPGLGLRQIYYSMNVEVTDKGDVPEGYKVSRKEKRNFPLILESPSPNQTSLYFCASSPRTGTGEKLFFGSGTQLSVL.

The chain uses TRBV5-8 and TRBJ2-5; TRBD1 is a possible D gene (5 bases). V was pared by 0 bases and J by 0 bases, with 12 bases between. Germline assignment: CDR1 SGHTS and CDR2 YDEGEE. CDR3 size: 16 residues. The CDR3 DNA sequence: TGTGCCAGCAGCTTGGGTAGGGGTTGGTACCAAGAGACCCAGTACTTC. This encodes CASSLGRGWYQETQYF.

The chain combines TRBV7-2 with TRBJ1-2; D is unclear. The CDR3 runs 13 residues. Per germline, CDR1 SGHTA and CDR2 FQGNSA. With 1 base removed from V and 4 bases from J, the gap between germline ends came to 7 bases. The CDR3 DNA reads as TGTGCCAGCAGCTTAGACAGTACCTATGGCTACACCTTC. This translates into CASSLDSTYGYTF.

The V call is TRBV11-2, the J call TRBJ2-5, with a possible D match to TRBD1 (6 bases). Germline CDR1 SGHAT, CDR2 FQNNGV. V lost 5 bases, J lost 5 bases, and 24 bases lay in between. CDR3 length equals 17 residues. The CDR3 sequence: CASSRTFDLDRRETQYF. For the CDR3, the DNA is TGTGCCAGCAGCCGCACTTTTGACTTGGACAGACGGGAGACCCAGTACTTC.

The gene calls are TRBV27 and TRBJ2-7, with TRBD2 as a possible D gene (6 bases). V lost 2 bases to trimming and J lost 2 bases, with 10 bases between them. This CDR3 spans 14 amino acids. Germline CDR1 MNHEY, CDR2 SMNVEV (reference sequence). The CDR3 bases are TGTGCCAGCAGTTTAAGGCGGGGAACCTACGAGCAGTACTTC. This codes for CASSLRRGTYEQYF.

The chain links TRBV14 to TRBJ1-2; D not resolved. Germline CDR1 reads SGHDN; CDR2 reads FVKESK. This CDR3 is 13 amino acids long. The V and J ends lost 3 bases and 5 bases respectively, with 10 bases between them. CDR3: CASSQATTYGYTF. The CDR3 DNA reads as TGTGCCAGCAGCCAGGCGACAACGTATGGCTACACCTTC.

This chain joins TRBV2 and TRBJ2-2; tentative D call: TRBD1 (6 bases). Trimming stripped 3 bases from V and 4 bases from J, with 12 bases between. The germline gives CDR1 SNHLY, CDR2 FYNNEI. CDR3 length: 15 residues. The CDR3 DNA is TGTGCCAGCAGTGATCAGGGGCTGAGCACCGGGGAGCTGTTTTTT. This sequence encodes CASSDQGLSTGELFF.

Only a few counts were recorded for this clone. The V gene is TRBV29-1, the J gene TRBJ1-1, with TRBD1 matching over 8 bases. The CDR3 spans 13 residues. The ends lost 8 bases at V and 0 bases at J; junction bases unmatched: 5. Germline CDR1 reads SQVTM; CDR2 reads ANQGSEA. CDR3 in amino acids: CSLHRGLNTEAFF. The DNA for the CDR3 is TGCAGCCTCCACAGGGGGTTGAACACTGAAGCTTTCTTT.

This chain uses TRBV4-1 with TRBJ1-2; a weak D match, TRBD1 (6 bases). V dropped 0 bases and J dropped 8 bases, with 19 bases sitting between them. The V gene's germline CDR1 is MGHRA and CDR2 YSYEKL. The CDR3 runs 16 residues. The CDR3 nucleotides are TGCGCCAGCAGCCAAGATCAGGGGACGGATGTCTGGGGCTACACCTTC. Its translation: CASSQDQGTDVWGYTF.

This clone was picked up a small number of times. This chain connects TRBV4-3 to TRBJ2-1, with D tentatively TRBD2 (6 bases). The CDR3 loop spans 15 amino acids. Germline CDR1 and CDR2: LGHNA and YSLEER. Between the trimmed V and J ends, which lost 4 bases and 5 bases, there was a span of 15 bases. Here the CDR3 reads CASSRGTSLHNEQFF. The CDR3 DNA reads as TGCGCCAGCAGCCGCGGGACTTCACTTCACAATGAGCAGTTCTTC.

The CDR3 DNA reads TGTGCCAGCGGGACACGACAGGGCGCGCAGTATTTT. Amino acid sequence: CASGTRQGAQYF. The chain uses TRBV6-5 and TRBJ2-3; 7 bases are shared with TRBD1. Germline CDR1 reads MNHEY; CDR2 reads SVGAGI. V was clipped by 8 bases and J by 10 bases; unmatched bases: 9. This CDR3 contains 12 residues.

This clone has just one count. The chain is built from TRBV18 and TRBJ2-2; 7 nucleotides line up with TRBD1. This CDR3 has 16 residues. Germline V gene sequence: CDR1 KGHSH, CDR2 LQKENI. V dropped 0 bases and J dropped 4; count of bases not matched to a gene: 5. Here the CDR3 DNA reads TGTGCCAGCTCACCACCGAGTCGACAGGGCACCGGGGAGCTGTTTTTT. Amino acid sequence: CASSPPSRQGTGELFF.

The chain recombines TRBV5-6 with TRBJ2-1; no clear D. Between the trimmed V and J ends, which lost 0 bases and 8 bases, there was a span of 6 bases. This CDR3 comprises 12 residues. The germline CDR1 and CDR2 sequences are SGHDT and YYEEEE. In nucleotides, the CDR3 is TGTGCCAGCAGCTTGGGGAGATATGAGCAGTTCTTC. It translates to CASSLGRYEQFF. The full variable domain, its missing parts supplied by reference TRBV5-6 and TRBJ2-1, is DAGVTQSPTHLIKTRGQQVTLRCSPKSGHDTVSWYQQALGQGPQFIFQYYEEEERQRGNFPDRFSGHQFPNYSSELNVNALLLGDSALYLCASSLGRYEQFFGPGTRLTVL.

The chain recombines TRBV5-6 with TRBJ1-1; 10 nucleotides agree with TRBD1. Germline trimming cut 4 bases from V and 4 bases from J; bases unmatched to any gene: 10. Germline V CDR1 and CDR2: SGHDT, YYEEEE. The CDR3 has 16 amino acids. In DNA form, the CDR3 reads TGTGCCAGCAGCGTACCGGGACAGGGGCTGGGCACTGAAGCTTTCTTT. Translation gives CASSVPGQGLGTEAFF.

This clone has only a few counts. V usage is TRBV5-8 and J usage is TRBJ2-7; 7 nucleotides align to TRBD1. Germline V gene lookup returns CDR1 SGHTS and CDR2 YDEGEE. The CDR3 extends over 14 amino acids. With V trimmed by 3 bases and J by 2 bases, 5 bases remained unmatched. In nucleotides, the CDR3 is TGTGCCAGCAGCTATCCGGGACAGACCTACGAGCAGTACTTC. Protein sequence: CASSYPGQTYEQYF.

The chain recombines TRBV28 with TRBJ2-1; 7 bases align to TRBD1. The junction had 17 bases not matched to a gene; V was cut back by 8 bases and J by 10 bases. The CDR3 covers 15 residues. Germline V gives CDR1 MDHEN, CDR2 SYDVKM. CDR3 loop: CASAYRGSYGGEQFF. CDR3 nucleotides: TGTGCCAGCGCCTACAGGGGTAGTTATGGCGGGGAGCAGTTCTTC.

V gene TRBV30 combines with J gene TRBJ2-5, with TRBD2 matching 8 bases. The CDR3 is made up of 13 amino acids. Germline loops: CDR1 GTSNPN, CDR2 SVGIG (reference sequence). Losses at the gene ends were 0 bases for V and 4 bases for J; bases not matched to a gene: 1. The DNA of the CDR3 is TGTGCCTGGAGTGTACGGGGGGGAGAGACCCAGTACTTC. Its translation is CAWSVRGGETQYF.

The gene calls are TRBV11-2 and TRBJ2-7; D perhaps matches TRBD1 (6 bases). CDR3 length: 12 residues. V lost 0 bases to trimming and J lost 6 bases, with 6 bases between them. Germline CDR1 SGHAT, CDR2 FQNNGV. CDR3 residues: CASSLEGGEQYF. CDR3 DNA sequence: TGTGCCAGCAGCTTAGAAGGGGGCGAGCAGTACTTC.

The V call is TRBV21-1, the J call TRBJ2-7; the D call of TRBD2 is as the table states it, not checked on the DNA. TRBV21-1 represents a pseudogene. The CDR3 spans 13 residues. CDR3 bases: TGTGCCAGCAGCAAGAGGGAGGGCTACGAGCAGTACTTC. Protein product: CASSKREGYEQYF.

The rearrangement uses TRBV30 and TRBJ1-1, with TRBD1 as a possible D gene (6 bases). In germline, CDR1 is GTSNPN, CDR2 SVGIG (reference sequence). Trimming stripped 5 bases from V and 11 bases from J, with 18 bases between. The CDR3 spans 12 residues. The CDR3 here is CAWADSHSPAFF. CDR3 bases: TGTGCCTGGGCGGACAGCCATTCCCCCGCTTTCTTT.